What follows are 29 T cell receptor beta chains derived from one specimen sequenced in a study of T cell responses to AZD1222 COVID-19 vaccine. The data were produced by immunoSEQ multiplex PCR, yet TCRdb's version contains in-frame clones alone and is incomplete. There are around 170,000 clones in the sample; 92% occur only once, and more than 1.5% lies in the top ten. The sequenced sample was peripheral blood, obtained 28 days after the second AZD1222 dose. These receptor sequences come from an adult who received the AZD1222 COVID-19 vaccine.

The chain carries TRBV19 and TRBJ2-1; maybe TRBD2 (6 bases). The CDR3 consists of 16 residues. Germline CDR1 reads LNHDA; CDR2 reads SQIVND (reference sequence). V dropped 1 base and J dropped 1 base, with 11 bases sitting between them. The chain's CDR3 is CASSIGRGTSYNEQFF. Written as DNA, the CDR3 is TGTGCCAGTAGTATAGGGCGCGGGACTTCCTACAATGAGCAGTTCTTC.

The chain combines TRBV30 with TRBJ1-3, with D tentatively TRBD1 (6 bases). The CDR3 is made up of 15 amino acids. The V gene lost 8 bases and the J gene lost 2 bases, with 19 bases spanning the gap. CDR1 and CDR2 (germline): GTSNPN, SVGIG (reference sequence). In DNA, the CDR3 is TGTGCCGGGACATCACCGGGGGCTGCTGGAAACACCATATATTTT. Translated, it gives CAGTSPGAAGNTIYF.

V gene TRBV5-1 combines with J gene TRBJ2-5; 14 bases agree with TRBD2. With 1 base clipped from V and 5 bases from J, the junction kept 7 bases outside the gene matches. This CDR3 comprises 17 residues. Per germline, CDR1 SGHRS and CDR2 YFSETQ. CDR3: CASSLRLRLAGGETQYF. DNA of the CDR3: TGCGCCAGCAGCTTGAGGTTGAGACTAGCGGGAGGGGAGACCCAGTACTTC.

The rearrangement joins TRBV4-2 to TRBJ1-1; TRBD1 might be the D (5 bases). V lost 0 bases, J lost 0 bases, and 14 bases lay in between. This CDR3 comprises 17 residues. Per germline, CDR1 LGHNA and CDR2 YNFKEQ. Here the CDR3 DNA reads TGTGCCAGCAGCCAAGATCAAGCCGAGGGACTGAACACTGAAGCTTTCTTT. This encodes CASSQDQAEGLNTEAFF.

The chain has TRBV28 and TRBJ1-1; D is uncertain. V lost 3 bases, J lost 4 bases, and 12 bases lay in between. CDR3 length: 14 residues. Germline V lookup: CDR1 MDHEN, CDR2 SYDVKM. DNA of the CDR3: TGTGCCAGCAGTTTTGCTTCCGTCGGCACTGAAGCTTTCTTT. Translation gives CASSFASVGTEAFF.

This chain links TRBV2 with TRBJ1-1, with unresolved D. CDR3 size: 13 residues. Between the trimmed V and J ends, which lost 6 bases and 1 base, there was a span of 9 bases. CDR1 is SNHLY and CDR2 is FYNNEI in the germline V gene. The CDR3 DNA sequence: TGTGCCAGCAGCATACTTGGGAACACTGAAGCTTTCTTT. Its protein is CASSILGNTEAFF.

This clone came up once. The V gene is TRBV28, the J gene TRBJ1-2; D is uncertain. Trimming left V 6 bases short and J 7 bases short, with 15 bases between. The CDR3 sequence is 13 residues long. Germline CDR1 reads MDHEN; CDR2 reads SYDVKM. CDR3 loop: CASRNLGGSGYTF. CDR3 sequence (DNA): TGTGCCAGCAGAAATCTCGGTGGATCTGGCTACACCTTC.

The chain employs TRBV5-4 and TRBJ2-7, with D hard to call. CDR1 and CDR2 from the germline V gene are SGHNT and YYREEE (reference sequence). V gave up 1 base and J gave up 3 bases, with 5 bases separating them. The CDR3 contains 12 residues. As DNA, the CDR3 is TGTGCCAGCAGCTTGTCGGGCTACGAGCAGTACTTC. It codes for CASSLSGYEQYF.

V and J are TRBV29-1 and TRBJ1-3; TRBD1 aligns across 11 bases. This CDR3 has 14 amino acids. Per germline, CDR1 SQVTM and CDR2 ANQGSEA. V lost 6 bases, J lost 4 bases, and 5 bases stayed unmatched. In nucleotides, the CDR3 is TGCAGCGTGGGACAGGGGGTTTCGGGAAACACCATATATTTT. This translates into CSVGQGVSGNTIYF.

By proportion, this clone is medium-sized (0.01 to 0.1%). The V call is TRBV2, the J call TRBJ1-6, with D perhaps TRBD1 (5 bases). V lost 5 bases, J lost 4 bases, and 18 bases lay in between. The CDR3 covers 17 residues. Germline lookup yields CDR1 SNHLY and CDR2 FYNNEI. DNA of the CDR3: TGTGCCAGCAGTCTCTCGATTGGGACGTCGTATAATTCACCCCTCCACTTT. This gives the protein CASSLSIGTSYNSPLHF.

The CDR3 bases are TGTGCCAGCAGCCAGGGTCCAGGGAGCTCCTATAATTCACCCCTCCACTTT. Its protein product is CASSQGPGSSYNSPLHF. The chain combines TRBV3-1 (or the pseudogene TRBV3-2) with TRBJ1-6; perhaps TRBD1 as D (5 bases). The length of the CDR3 is 17 residues. V was pared by 3 bases and J by 0 bases, with 12 bases between. Per germline, CDR1 LGHDT and CDR2 YNNKEL (reference sequence).

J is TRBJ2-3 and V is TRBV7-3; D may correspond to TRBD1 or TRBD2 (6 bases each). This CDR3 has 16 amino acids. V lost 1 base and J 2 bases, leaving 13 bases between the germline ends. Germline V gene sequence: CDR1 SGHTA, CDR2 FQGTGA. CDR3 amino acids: CASSLRGGSTTDTQYF. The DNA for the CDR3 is TGTGCCAGCAGCTTAAGAGGGGGGTCCACCACAGATACGCAGTATTTT.

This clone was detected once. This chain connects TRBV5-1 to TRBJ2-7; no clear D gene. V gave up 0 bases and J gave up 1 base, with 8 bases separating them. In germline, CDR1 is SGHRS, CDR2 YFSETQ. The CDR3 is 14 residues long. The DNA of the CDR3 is TGCGCCAGCAGCTTGGAGGCCATTTCCTACGAGCAGTACTTC. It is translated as CASSLEAISYEQYF.

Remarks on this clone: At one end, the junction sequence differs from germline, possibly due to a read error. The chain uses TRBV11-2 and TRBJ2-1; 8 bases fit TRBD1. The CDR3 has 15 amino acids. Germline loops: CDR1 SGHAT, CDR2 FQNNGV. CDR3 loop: CASSSWTGPTTGPIF. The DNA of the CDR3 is TGTGCCAGCAGCTCCTGGACAGGGCCTACCACCGGGCCCATCTTC.

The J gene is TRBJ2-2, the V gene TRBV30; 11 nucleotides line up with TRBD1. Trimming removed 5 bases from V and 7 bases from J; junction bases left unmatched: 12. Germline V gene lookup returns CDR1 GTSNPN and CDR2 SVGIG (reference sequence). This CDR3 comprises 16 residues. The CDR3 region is CAWANPRDRGNGELFF. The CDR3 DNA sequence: TGTGCCTGGGCTAACCCTAGGGACAGGGGGAACGGGGAGCTGTTTTTT.

The CDR3 bases are TGCAGCGTCTCGGGGGGGCTAGATACGCAGTATTTT. Translating it yields CSVSGGLDTQYF. This sequence joins TRBV29-1 and TRBJ2-3; 8 bases line up with TRBD2. CDR1 is SQVTM and CDR2 is ANQGSEA in the germline V gene. The CDR3 sequence is 12 residues long. V shed 6 bases, J shed 5 bases, and the junction held 4 bases outside the gene matches.

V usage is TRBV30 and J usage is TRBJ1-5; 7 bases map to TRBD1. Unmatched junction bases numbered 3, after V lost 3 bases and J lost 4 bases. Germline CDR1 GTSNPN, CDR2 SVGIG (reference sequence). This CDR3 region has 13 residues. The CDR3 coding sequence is TGTGCCTGGAGAGGACAGGATAATCAGCCCCAGCATTTT. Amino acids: CAWRGQDNQPQHF.

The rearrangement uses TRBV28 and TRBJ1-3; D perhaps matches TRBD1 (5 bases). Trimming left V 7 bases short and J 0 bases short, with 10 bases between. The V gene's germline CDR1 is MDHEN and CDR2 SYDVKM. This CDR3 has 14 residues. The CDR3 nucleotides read TGTGCCAGCATGGGGGACCCCTCTGGAAACACCATATATTTT. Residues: CASMGDPSGNTIYF.

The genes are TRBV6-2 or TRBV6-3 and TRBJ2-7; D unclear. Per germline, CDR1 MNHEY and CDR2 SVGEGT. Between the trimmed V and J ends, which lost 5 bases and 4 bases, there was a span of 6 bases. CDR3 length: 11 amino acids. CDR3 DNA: TGTGCCAGCAGTACTCATTACGAGCAGTACTTC. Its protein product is CASSTHYEQYF.

CDR3 nucleotides: TGTGCCAGCAGTCTCTCCAGTGGCGGGGATACGCAGTATTTT. Protein: CASSLSSGGDTQYF. The V call is TRBV6-4, the J call TRBJ2-3; D is perhaps TRBD2 (5 bases). CDR3 size: 14 residues. The germline gives CDR1 MRHNA, CDR2 SNTAGT. V was cut by 5 bases and J by 6 bases, with 15 bases left in between.

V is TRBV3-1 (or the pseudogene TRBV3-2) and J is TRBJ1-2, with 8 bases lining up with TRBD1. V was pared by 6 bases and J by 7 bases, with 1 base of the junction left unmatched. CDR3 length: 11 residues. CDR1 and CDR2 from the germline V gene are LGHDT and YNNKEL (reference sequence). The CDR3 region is CASRDRGGYTF. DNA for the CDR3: TGTGCCAGCAGAGACAGGGGTGGCTACACCTTC.

In DNA, the CDR3 is TGTGCCAGCAGTGATTTTGGACAGGCCCTTTTTCTCGAAGCTTTCTTT. It encodes CASSDFGQALFLEAFF. The rearrangement joins TRBV6-1 to TRBJ1-1; 7 bases fit TRBD1. Germline V lookup: CDR1 MNHNS, CDR2 SASEGT. The CDR3 totals 16 residues. After removal of 3 bases from V and 8 bases from J, the junction contained 15 bases not matched to a gene.

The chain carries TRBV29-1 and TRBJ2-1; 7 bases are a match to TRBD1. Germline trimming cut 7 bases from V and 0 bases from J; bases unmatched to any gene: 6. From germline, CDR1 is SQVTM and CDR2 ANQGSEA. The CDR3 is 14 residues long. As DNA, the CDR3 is TGCAGCGGAAGACAGGGTGGCTCCTACAATGAGCAGTTCTTC. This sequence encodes CSGRQGGSYNEQFF.

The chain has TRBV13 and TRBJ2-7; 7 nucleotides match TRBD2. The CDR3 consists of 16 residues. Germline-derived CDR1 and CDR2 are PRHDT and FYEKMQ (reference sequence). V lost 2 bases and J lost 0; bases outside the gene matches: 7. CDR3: CASSLRGGGHSYEQYF. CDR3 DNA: TGTGCCAGCAGCTTAAGGGGCGGGGGTCACTCCTACGAGCAGTACTTC.

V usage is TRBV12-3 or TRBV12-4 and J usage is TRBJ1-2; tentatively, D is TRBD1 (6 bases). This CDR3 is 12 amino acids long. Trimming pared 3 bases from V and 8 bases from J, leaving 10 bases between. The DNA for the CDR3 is TGTGCCAGCAGTTTCTGGGGGGGCGGCTACACCTTC. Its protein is CASSFWGGGYTF.

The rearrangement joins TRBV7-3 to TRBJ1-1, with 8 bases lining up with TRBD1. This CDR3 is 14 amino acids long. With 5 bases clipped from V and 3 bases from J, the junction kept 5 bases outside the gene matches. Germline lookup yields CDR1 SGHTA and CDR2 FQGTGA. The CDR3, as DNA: TGTGCCAGCAGCCCGCAGGGGGCGGACACTGAAGCTTTCTTT. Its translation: CASSPQGADTEAFF.

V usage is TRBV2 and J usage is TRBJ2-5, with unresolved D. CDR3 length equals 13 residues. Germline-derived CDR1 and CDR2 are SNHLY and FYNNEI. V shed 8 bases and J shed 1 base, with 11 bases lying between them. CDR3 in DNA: TGTGCCAGCTCCCTGGACGCCCAAGAGACCCAGTACTTC. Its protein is CASSLDAQETQYF.

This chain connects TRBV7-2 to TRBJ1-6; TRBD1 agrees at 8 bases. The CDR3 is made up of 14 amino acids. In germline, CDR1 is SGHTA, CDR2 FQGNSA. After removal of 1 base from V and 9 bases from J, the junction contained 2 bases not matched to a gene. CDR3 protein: CASSLETGASPLHF. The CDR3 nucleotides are TGTGCCAGCAGCTTAGAGACAGGGGCTTCACCCCTCCACTTT.

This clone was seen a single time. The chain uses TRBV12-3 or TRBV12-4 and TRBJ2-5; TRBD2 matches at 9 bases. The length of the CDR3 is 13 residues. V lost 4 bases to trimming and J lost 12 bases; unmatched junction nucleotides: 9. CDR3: CASSSRTSVGEYF. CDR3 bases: TGTGCCAGCAGTTCCCGGACTAGCGTGGGGGAGTACTTC.